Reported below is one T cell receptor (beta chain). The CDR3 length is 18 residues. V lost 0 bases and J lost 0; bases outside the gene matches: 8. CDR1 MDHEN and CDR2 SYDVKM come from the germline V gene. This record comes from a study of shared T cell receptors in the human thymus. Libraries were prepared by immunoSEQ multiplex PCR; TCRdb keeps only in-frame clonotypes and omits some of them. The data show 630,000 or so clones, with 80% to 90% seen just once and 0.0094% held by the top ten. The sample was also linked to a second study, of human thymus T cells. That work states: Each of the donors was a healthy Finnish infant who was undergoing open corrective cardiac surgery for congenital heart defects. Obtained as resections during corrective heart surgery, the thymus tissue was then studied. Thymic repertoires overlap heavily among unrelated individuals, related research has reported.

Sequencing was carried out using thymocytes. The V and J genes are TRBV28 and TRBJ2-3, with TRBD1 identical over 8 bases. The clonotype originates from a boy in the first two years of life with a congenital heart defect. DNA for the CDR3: TGTGCCAGCAGTTTATGCGAAAAACAGGGGGTGAGCACAGATACGCAGTATTTT. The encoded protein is CASSLCEKQGVSTDTQYF. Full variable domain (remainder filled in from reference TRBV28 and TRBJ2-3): DVKVTQSSRYLVKRTGEKVFLECVQDMDHENMFWYRQDPGLGLRLIYFSYDVKMKEKGDIPEGYSVSREKKERFSLILESASTNQTSMYLCASSLCEKQGVSTDTQYFGPGTRLTVL.